The present entry profiles one T cell receptor (beta chain) with its context. Its antigen is undetermined. The PCR template was genomic DNA. Amplification of the beta chain CDR3 used 30 forward and 13 reverse multiplex primers. One entry per CDR3 protein results from TCRdb running MiXCR on the multiplex PCR reads. The sample has approximately 260,000 distinct CDR3 sequences, 45% to 60% seen once. Germline CDR1 reads LNHDA; CDR2 reads SQIVND (reference sequence). The CDR3 contains 19 residues. Unmatched junction bases numbered 8, after V lost 0 bases and J lost 0 bases. This record comes from a study of type 1 and type 2 diabetes patients. Across the whole study: Donors were type 1 diabetes, type 2 diabetes, or nondiabetic controls. From PBMCs, CD4+ and CD8+ T cells were isolated by magnetic microbeads. Whole-study results and caveats: A median of one highly-expanded CD4+ clone, covering roughly 3.9% of reads, occurred in type 2 diabetes. Type 2 diabetes and control samples shared highly correlated V and J usage, averaging about 0.97.

The chain combines TRBV19 with TRBJ1-5, with 10 bases identical to TRBD1. The clonotype was recovered from a man younger than 35 with type 2 diabetes. Sequencing used peripheral blood mononuclear cells (PBMCs). CDR3 nucleotide sequence: TGTGCCAGTAGTATAGATAGGACAGGGGGGCTTTATAGCAATCAGCCCCAGCATTTT. Protein: CASSIDRTGGLYSNQPQHF.